A selection of T cell receptor beta chains follows, all from one sample in a study of T cells after yellow fever vaccination. One entry per CDR3 protein results from TCRdb running MiXCR on the 5' RACE reads. This sample has 95,000 to 100,000 distinct CDR3 sequences; roughly 6% occur once, and the top ten carry about 38%. The starting material was CD8+ T cells sorted from PBMCs, obtained 10 days after the yellow fever booster vaccination. The receptors shown here come from a man between 18 and 29 years old who received the YFV17D yellow fever vaccine. CDR3s include the opening cysteine and the closing phenylalanine or tryptophan. A D gene is named only where the DNA matches it firmly. Clone size is shown for a subset of rows, as once, few, many or a class of expanded clone.

>TRBV18|TRBJ1-3|NA|NA
TGTGCCAGCTCACCATCAGAGTTCTCTGGAAACACCATATATTTT
CASSPSEFSGNTIYF
>TRBV7-9|TRBJ1-1|NA|few
TGTGCCAGCAGCTTATACCGGGCCACGGCCTCGACCACTGAAGCTTTCTTT
CASSLYRATASTTEAFF
>TRBV11-2|TRBJ2-5|NA|NA
TGTGCCAGCAGCCGCAGTTCCGGGGCCCGAGAGACCCAGTACTTC
CASSRSSGARETQYF
>TRBV6-2/TRBV6-3|TRBJ2-1|NA|few
TGTGCCAGCAGCTACTACCAGGGGAATGAGCAGTTCTTC
CASSYYQGNEQFF
>TRBV7-3|TRBJ2-3|NA|NA
TGTGCCAGCAGCACCGTTCGGGGCGGGGGACAGAACACAGATACGCAGTATTTT
CASSTVRGGGQNTDTQYF
>TRBV10-2|TRBJ2-4|NA|many
TGCGCCAGCAGTGATACCAGGGAGGTCGGTAAAAACATTCAGTACTTC
CASSDTREVGKNIQYF
>TRBV20-1|TRBJ2-7|TRBD1|few
TGCAGTGCTTCAGGGACAGGGGGCTACGAGCAGTACTTC
CSASGTGGYEQYF
>TRBV24-1|TRBJ2-1|TRBD1|NA
TGTGCCACCAGTGAACCGGGACAGTTTAACAATGAGCAGTTCTTC
CATSEPGQFNNEQFF
>TRBV6-5|TRBJ2-7|NA|NA
TGTGCCAGCAGTTACCCCGGCGCCCAGGGTTCCTACGAGCAGTACTTC
CASSYPGAQGSYEQYF
>TRBV12-5|TRBJ2-1|TRBD2|many
TGTGCTAGTGGTTTTCTCATAGCGGGAGGCTCCCGTGGCTACAATGAGCAGTTCTTC
CASGFLIAGGSRGYNEQFF
>TRBV7-9|TRBJ1-6|NA|few
TGTGCCAGCAGCTTCGAGGGACGAAGTTACCAACCCCTCCACTTT
CASSFEGRSYQPLHF
>TRBV25-1|TRBJ1-1|TRBD1|NA
TGTGCCAGCAGTGAATACATAACAGGGGGCGTTGAGACTGAAGCTTTCTTT
CASSEYITGGVETEAFF
>TRBV29-1|TRBJ2-2|NA|many
TGCAGCGCCAGCTGGACCCATGATCGAAACACCGGGGAGCTGTTTTTT
CSASWTHDRNTGELFF
>TRBV4-1|TRBJ2-3|NA|few
TGCGCCAGCAGCCAAGATCCTGCAGGGTGGGCAGATACGCAGTATTTT
CASSQDPAGWADTQYF
>TRBV18|TRBJ1-4|NA|NA
TGTGCCAGCTCACCCAAGAATGTTGAACTGTTTTTT
CASSPKNVELFF
>TRBV4-2|TRBJ1-2|TRBD1|NA
TGTGCCAGCAGCCAGTCGTCGGACAGGGGGGGAAATGGCTACACCTTC
CASSQSSDRGGNGYTF
>TRBV12-5|TRBJ1-5|NA|many
TGTGCTAGTGGTTTGGGCAGGCCCCTCGGCAATCAGCCCCAGCATTTT
CASGLGRPLGNQPQHF
>TRBV20-1|TRBJ2-7|NA|many
TGCAGTGCTACCCCCAGCTACGAGCAGTACTTC
CSATPSYEQYF
>TRBV4-3|TRBJ1-4|TRBD1|NA
TGCGCCAGCAGCCGGGGACAGGGGGGCAAAAAACTGTTTTTT
CASSRGQGGKKLFF
>TRBV6-5|TRBJ1-2|NA|few
TGTGCCAGCAGTTACTTTGCGGAGAACTATGGCTACACCTTC
CASSYFAENYGYTF
>TRBV12-3/TRBV12-4|TRBJ2-5|NA|few
TGTGCCAGCAGTGGGTGGAACCAAGAGACCCAGTACTTC
CASSGWNQETQYF
>TRBV2|TRBJ2-5|TRBD2|NA
TGTGCCAGCAGTGGTCAGCGGGAGCAAGAGACCCAGTACTTC
CASSGQREQETQYF
>TRBV6-4|TRBJ2-1|TRBD2|many
TGTGCCAGCAGCTCCGGGACTAGCTCCTACAATGAGCAGTTCTTC
CASSSGTSSYNEQFF
>TRBV9|TRBJ2-5|NA|NA
TGTGCCAGCAGCGTAGTGGGTGGGGTCGGGGAGACCCAGTACTTC
CASSVVGGVGETQYF
>TRBV10-3|TRBJ1-1|NA|NA
TGTGCCATCGAGAAAGATGAGAACACTGAAGCTTTCTTT
CAIEKDENTEAFF
>TRBV7-9|TRBJ1-2|TRBD1|NA
TGTGCCAGCAGCTTAGGACGCGGACAGGGAGGCGGCTACACCTTC
CASSLGRGQGGGYTF
>TRBV4-1|TRBJ2-3|NA|NA
TGCGCCAGCAGCCAAGAACAGACTAGCACAGATACGCAGTATTTT
CASSQEQTSTDTQYF
>TRBV6-2/TRBV6-3|TRBJ2-2|NA|many
TGTGCCAGCAGTTACCTTACAGACACCGGGGAGCTGTTTTTT
CASSYLTDTGELFF
>TRBV4-3|TRBJ2-2|NA|NA
TGCGCCAGCAGCCAAGAACCGGCCAACACCGGGGAGCTGTTTTTT
CASSQEPANTGELFF
>TRBV14|TRBJ1-1|NA|NA
TGTGCCAGCAGCCAAGTAGCGAACACTGAAGCTTTCTTT
CASSQVANTEAFF
>TRBV6-2/TRBV6-3|TRBJ2-7|TRBD2|few
TGTGCCAGCAGGATCGGGACTAGCGGGGGGTACGAGCAGTACTTC
CASRIGTSGGYEQYF
>TRBV29-1|TRBJ1-1|NA|few
TGCAGCGTTGTCGATCAAGTGGGGTTTGAAGCTTTCTTT
CSVVDQVGFEAFF
>TRBV7-2|TRBJ1-2|NA|few
TGTGCCAGCAGCCACCCATCCATCGAGGTCAACTATGGCTACACCTTC
CASSHPSIEVNYGYTF
>TRBV19|TRBJ2-3|NA|few
TGTGCCAGTAGTTACGGAGGGGGGGCTACGCAGTATTTT
CASSYGGGATQYF
>TRBV9|TRBJ2-3|TRBD2|many
TGTGCCAGCAGCTTTACTAGCGGGGGGTACACAGATACGCAGTATTTT
CASSFTSGGYTDTQYF
>TRBV7-3|TRBJ2-2|NA|few
TGTGCCAGTAGGCTGGAGGGCGGGGAGCTGTTTTTT
CASRLEGGELFF
>TRBV4-1|TRBJ2-2|NA|NA
TGCGCCAGCAGCCTAACCGGGATGAACACCGGGGAGCTGTTTTTT
CASSLTGMNTGELFF
>TRBV15|TRBJ2-7|TRBD1|few
TGTGCCACCAGCAGTTACGACAGGGCCGAGCAGTACTTC
CATSSYDRAEQYF
>TRBV9|TRBJ1-6|NA|many
TGTGCCAGCACTATTACAGGGTCTACACCCCTCCACTTT
CASTITGSTPLHF
>TRBV4-3|TRBJ2-3|NA|NA
TGCGCCAGCAGCCAAGACTTTAGGGGCGGGGTCCCCACAGATACGCAGTATTTT
CASSQDFRGGVPTDTQYF
>TRBV10-3|TRBJ2-3|TRBD1|many
TGTGCCATCAGTGAGTCTTGGGACAGAGACACATCCAAATCATCGCAGTATTTT
CAISESWDRDTSKSSQYF
>TRBV11-2|TRBJ2-5|NA|few
TGTGCCAGCAGCTTAGTCCCGATGGGGGGCCTCCAAGAGACCCAGTACTTC
CASSLVPMGGLQETQYF
>TRBV19|TRBJ1-2|TRBD1|few
TGTGCCAGTAGCCCGACAGGGATCTATGGCTACACCTTC
CASSPTGIYGYTF
>TRBV15|TRBJ2-7|NA|many
TGTGCCACCAGCAGAGGGGAATCCTACGAGCAGTACTTC
CATSRGESYEQYF
>TRBV12-3/TRBV12-4|TRBJ1-5|NA|NA
TGTGCCAGCAGCCCCACGGCGGTCAATCAGCCCCAGCATTTT
CASSPTAVNQPQHF
>TRBV7-3|TRBJ2-5|TRBD2|few
TGTGCCAGCAGCTTATCGACTAGCGGGGGATGGGAGACCCAGTACTTC
CASSLSTSGGWETQYF
>TRBV7-9|TRBJ2-3|NA|NA
TGTGGCAGCAGCTCAGGGGATGGGGCGCTCACAGATACGCAGTATTTT
CGSSSGDGALTDTQYF
>TRBV2|TRBJ2-1|NA|NA
TGTGCCAGCAGTGAGGGCAGAGGGAGCAATGAGCAGTTCTTC
CASSEGRGSNEQFF
>TRBV5-1|TRBJ2-3|TRBD2|many
TGCGCCAGCAGCCCCGGACTAGCGGGGGGCACAGATACGCAGTATTTT
CASSPGLAGGTDTQYF
>TRBV5-4|TRBJ2-3|NA|few
TGTGCCAGCAGCTTGGCCGTGGGGCGGGGCTACATCACAGATACGCAGTATTTT
CASSLAVGRGYITDTQYF
>TRBV6-5|TRBJ2-4|NA|few
TGTGCCAGCAGTTACACACGGGGGGCCACGGTCATTCAGTACTTC
CASSYTRGATVIQYF
>TRBV6-1|TRBJ2-7|TRBD2|few
TGTGCCAGCAGTACGGGGGGGTACAGTTTGTCCTACGAGCAGTACTTC
CASSTGGYSLSYEQYF
>TRBV12-3/TRBV12-4|TRBJ1-2|NA|many
TGTGCCAGCAGTCTTTCTGTAGGGGGGATTTCTGGCTACACCTTC
CASSLSVGGISGYTF
>TRBV27|TRBJ2-4|NA|few
TGTGCCAGCAGTTTCAGGGAAGGGGACATTCAGTACTTC
CASSFREGDIQYF
>TRBV14|TRBJ2-3|NA|NA
TGTGCCAGCAGCCAACCGGGGAGGGATACGCAGTATTTT
CASSQPGRDTQYF
>TRBV10-3|TRBJ2-2|NA|NA
TGTGCCATCAGTGACGCCCTGGGCGAATTTAACACCGGGGAGCTGTTTTTT
CAISDALGEFNTGELFF
>TRBV4-2|TRBJ2-7|TRBD1|NA
TGTGCCAGCAGCCAGGTAGGACAGGGGAACTACGAGCAGTACTTC
CASSQVGQGNYEQYF
>TRBV4-3|TRBJ2-5|NA|many
TGCGCCAGCAGCCAAGTTTCTCCGGGGCAGATAAGAGGGGAGACCCAGTACTTC
CASSQVSPGQIRGETQYF
>TRBV20-1|TRBJ2-1|TRBD1|few
TGCAGTGCTAGGTCGAGGGACAGGGGTACCTATGAGCAGTTCTTC
CSARSRDRGTYEQFF
>TRBV4-3|TRBJ1-6|TRBD1|few
TGCGCCAGCAGTCCAAGGCGACAGGGGAATTCACCCCTCCACTTT
CASSPRRQGNSPLHF